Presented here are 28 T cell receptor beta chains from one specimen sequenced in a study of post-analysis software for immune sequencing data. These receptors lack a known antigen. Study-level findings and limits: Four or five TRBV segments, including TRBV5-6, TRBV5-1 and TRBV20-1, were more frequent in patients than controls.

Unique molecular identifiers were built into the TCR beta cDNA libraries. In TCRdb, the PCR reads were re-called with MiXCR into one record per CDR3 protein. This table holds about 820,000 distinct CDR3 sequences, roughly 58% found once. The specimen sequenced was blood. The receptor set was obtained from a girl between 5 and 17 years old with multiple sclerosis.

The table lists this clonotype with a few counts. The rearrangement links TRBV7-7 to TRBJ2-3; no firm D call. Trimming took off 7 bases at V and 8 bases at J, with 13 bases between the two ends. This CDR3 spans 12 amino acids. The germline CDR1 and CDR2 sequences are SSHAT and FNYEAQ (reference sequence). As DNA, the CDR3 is TGTGCCAGCATCAATCGGGCCGGTACGCAGTATTTT. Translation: CASINRAGTQYF.

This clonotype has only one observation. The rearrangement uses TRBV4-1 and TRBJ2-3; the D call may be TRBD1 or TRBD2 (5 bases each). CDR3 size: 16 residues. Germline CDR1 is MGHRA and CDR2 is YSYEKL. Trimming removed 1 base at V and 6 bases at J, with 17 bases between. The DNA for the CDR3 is TGCGCCAGCAGCCAAGGTTCAGTCGGGACGATCGATACGCAGTATTTT. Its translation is CASSQGSVGTIDTQYF.

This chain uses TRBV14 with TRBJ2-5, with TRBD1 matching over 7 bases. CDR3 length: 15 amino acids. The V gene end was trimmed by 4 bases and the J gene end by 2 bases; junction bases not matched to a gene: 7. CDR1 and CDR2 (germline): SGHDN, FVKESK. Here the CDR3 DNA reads TGTGCCAGCAGCCCCCGGGACAGATTACAAGAGACCCAGTACTTC. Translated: CASSPRDRLQETQYF.

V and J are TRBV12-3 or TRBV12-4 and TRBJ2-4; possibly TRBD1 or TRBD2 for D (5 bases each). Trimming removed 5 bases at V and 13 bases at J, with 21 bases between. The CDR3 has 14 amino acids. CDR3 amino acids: CASSPQHGTDGQYF. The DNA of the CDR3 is TGTGCCAGCAGTCCCCAACACGGGACCGATGGGCAGTACTTC.

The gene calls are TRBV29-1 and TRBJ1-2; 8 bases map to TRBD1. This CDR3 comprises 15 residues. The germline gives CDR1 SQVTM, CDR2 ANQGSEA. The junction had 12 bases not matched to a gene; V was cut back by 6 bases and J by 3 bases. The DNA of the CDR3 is TGCAGCGTCCGGCCGTCAGGGGGCGTCGACTATGGCTACACCTTC. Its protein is CSVRPSGGVDYGYTF.

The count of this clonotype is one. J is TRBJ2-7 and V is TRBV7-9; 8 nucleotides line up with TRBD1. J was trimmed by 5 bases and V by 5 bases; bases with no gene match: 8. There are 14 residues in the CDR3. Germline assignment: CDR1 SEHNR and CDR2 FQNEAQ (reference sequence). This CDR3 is CASSPADRGNEQYF. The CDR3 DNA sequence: TGTGCCAGCAGCCCCGCCGACAGGGGCAACGAGCAGTACTTC. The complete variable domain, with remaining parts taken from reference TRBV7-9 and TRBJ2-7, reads DTGVSQNPRHKITKRGQNVTFRCDPISEHNRLYWYRQTLGQGPEFLTYFQNEAQLEKSRLLSDRFSAERPKGSFSTLEIQRTEQGDSAMYLCASSPADRGNEQYFGPGTRLTVT.

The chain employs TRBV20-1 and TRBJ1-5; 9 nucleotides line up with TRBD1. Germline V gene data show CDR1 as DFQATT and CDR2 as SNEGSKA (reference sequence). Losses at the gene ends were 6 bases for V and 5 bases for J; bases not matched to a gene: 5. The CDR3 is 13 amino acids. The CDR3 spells CSARDRVHQPQHF. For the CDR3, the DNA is TGCAGTGCCAGGGACAGGGTCCATCAGCCCCAGCATTTT.

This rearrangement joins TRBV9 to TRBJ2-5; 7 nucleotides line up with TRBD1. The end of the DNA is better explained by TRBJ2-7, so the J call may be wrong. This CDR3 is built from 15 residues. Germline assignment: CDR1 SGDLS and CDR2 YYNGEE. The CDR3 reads CASSIKDRSWGEQYF. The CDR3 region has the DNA TGTGCCAGCAGCATCAAGGACAGGTCTTGGGGCGAGCAGTACTTC.

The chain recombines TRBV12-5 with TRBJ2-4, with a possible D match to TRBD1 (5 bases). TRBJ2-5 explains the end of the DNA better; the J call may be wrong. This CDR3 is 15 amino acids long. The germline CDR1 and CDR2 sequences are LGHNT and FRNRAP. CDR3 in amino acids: CASGTGRRGQETQYF. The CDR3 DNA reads TGTGCTAGTGGTACAGGCCGACGAGGCCAAGAGACCCAGTACTTC.

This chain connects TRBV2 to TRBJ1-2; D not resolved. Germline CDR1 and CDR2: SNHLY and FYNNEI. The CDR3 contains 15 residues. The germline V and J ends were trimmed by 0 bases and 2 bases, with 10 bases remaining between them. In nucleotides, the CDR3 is TGTGCCAGCAGTGAAGCGCTCCCGGGGAACTATGGCTACACCTTC. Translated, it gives CASSEALPGNYGYTF. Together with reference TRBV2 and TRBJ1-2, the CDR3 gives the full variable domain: EPEVTQTPSHQVTQMGQEVILRCVPISNHLYFYWYRQILGQKVEFLVSFYNNEISEKSEIFDDQFSVERPDGSNFTLKIRSTKLEDSAMYFCASSEALPGNYGYTFGSGTRLTVV.

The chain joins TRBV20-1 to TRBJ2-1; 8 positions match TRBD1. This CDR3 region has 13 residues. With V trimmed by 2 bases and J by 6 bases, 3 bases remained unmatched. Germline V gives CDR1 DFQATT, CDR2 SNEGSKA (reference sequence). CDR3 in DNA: TGCAGTGCTAGATGGCAGGGGGCCAATGAGCAGTTCTTC. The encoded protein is CSARWQGANEQFF.

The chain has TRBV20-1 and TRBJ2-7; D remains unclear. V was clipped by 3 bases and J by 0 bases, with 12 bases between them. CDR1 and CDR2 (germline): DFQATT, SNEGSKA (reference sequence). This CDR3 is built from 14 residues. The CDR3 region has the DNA TGCAGTGCTAGTCGCCCCCTCAGCTCCTACGAGCAGTACTTC. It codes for CSASRPLSSYEQYF.

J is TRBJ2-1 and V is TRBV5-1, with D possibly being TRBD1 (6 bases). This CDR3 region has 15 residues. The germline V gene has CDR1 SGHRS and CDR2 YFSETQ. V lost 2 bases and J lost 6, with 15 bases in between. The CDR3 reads CASSFRAGVGNEQFF. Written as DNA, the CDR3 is TGCGCCAGCAGCTTTAGGGCAGGGGTGGGCAATGAGCAGTTCTTC. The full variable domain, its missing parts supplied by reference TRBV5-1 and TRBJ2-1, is KAGVTQTPRYLIKTRGQQVTLSCSPISGHRSVSWYQQTPGQGLQFLFEYFSETQRNKGNFPGRFSGRQFSNSRSEMNVSTLELGDSALYLCASSFRAGVGNEQFFGPGTRLTVL.

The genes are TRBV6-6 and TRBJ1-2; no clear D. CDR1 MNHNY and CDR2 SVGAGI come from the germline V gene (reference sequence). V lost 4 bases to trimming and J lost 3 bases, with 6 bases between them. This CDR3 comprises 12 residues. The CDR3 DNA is TGTGCCAGCAGTTTCAAGGACTATGGCTACACCTTC. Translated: CASSFKDYGYTF.

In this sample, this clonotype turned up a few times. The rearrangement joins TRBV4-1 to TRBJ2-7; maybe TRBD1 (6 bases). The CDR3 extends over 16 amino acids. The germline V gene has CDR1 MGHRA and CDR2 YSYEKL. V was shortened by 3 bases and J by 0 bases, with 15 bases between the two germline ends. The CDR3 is CASSHTQGQSSYEQYF. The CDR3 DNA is TGCGCCAGCAGCCATACACAGGGACAATCCTCCTACGAGCAGTACTTC.

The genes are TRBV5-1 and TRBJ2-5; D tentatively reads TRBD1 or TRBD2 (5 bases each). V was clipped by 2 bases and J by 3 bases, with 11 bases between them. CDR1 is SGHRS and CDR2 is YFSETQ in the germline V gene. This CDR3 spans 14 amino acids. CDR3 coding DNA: TGCGCCAGCAGCTTCCAACGGGGCGAAGAGACCCAGTACTTC. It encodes CASSFQRGEETQYF.

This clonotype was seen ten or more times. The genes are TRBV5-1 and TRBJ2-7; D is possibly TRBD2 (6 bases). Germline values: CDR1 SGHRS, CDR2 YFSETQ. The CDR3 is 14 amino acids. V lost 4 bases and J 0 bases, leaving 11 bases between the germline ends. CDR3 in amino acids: CASSDLASSYEQYF. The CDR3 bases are TGCGCCAGCAGCGATCTAGCGTCCTCCTACGAGCAGTACTTC.

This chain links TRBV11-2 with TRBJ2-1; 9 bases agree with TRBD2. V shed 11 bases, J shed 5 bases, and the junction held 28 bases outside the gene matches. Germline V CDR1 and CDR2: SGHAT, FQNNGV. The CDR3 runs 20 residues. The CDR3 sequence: CACTLHRPASGARGNNEQFF. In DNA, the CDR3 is TGTGCCTGCACCCTCCACCGACCGGCTAGCGGGGCTAGGGGGAACAATGAGCAGTTCTTC.

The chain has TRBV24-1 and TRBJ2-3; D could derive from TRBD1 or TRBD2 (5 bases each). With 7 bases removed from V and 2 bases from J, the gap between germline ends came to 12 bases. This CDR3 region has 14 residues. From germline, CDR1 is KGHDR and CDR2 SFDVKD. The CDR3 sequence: CATSSGPYTDTQYF. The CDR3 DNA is TGTGCCACCAGCTCGGGGCCATACACAGATACGCAGTATTTT.

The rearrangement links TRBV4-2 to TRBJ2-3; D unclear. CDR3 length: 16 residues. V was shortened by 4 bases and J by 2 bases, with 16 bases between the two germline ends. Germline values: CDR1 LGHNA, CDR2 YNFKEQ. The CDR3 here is CASSRFPEIDTDTQYF. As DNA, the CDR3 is TGTGCCAGCAGCCGCTTTCCGGAGATTGACACAGATACGCAGTATTTT.

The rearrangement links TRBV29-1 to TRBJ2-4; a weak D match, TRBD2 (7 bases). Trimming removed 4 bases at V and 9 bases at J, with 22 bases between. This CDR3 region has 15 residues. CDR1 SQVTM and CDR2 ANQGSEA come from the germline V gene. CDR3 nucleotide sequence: TGCAGCGTTGTTCCACAGGGCGCCGGGGGGAGCATTCAGTACTTC. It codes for CSVVPQGAGGSIQYF.

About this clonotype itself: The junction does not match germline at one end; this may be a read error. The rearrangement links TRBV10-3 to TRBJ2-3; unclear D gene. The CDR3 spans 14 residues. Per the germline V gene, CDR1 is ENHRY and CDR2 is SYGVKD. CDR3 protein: CAIRESRRPDTQYF. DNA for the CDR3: TGTGCCATCCGTGAGTCAAGGCGGCCAGATACGCAGTATTTT.

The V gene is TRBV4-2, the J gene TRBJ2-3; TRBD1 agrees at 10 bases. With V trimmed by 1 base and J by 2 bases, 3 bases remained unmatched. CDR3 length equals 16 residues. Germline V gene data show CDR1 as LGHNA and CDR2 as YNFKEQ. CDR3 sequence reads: CASSQVGQGDTDTQYF. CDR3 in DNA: TGTGCCAGCAGCCAAGTCGGACAGGGGGACACAGATACGCAGTATTTT.

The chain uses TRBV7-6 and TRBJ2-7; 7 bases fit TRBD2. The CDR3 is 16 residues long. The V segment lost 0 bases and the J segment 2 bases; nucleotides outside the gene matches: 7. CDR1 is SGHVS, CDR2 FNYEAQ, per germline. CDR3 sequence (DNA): TGTGCCAGCAGCTTAGCGAACCAGCGGGAAGCCTACGAGCAGTACTTC. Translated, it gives CASSLANQREAYEQYF.

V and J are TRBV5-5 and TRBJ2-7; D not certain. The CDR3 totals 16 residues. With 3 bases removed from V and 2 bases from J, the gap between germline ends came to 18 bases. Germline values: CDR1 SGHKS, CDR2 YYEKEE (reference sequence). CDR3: CASSSGVGTFPYEQYF. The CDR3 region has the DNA TGTGCCAGCAGCTCGGGCGTGGGTACTTTTCCCTACGAGCAGTACTTC. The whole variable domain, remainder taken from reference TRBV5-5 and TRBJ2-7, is DAGVTQSPTHLIKTRGQQVTLRCSPISGHKSVSWYQQVLGQGPQFIFQYYEKEERGRGNFPDRFSARQFPNYSSELNVNALLLGDSALYLCASSSGVGTFPYEQYFGPGTRLTVT.

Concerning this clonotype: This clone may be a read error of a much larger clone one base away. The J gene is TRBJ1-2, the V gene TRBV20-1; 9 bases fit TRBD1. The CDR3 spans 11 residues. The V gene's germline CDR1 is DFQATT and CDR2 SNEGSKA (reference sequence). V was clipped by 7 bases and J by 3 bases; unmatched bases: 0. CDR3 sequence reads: CSGQGDYGYTF. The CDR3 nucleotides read TGCAGTGGACAGGGGGACTATGGCTACACCTTC.

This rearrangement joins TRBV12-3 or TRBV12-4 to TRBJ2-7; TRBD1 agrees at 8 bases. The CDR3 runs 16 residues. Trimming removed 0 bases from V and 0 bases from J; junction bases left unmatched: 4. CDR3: CASSLALTGASYEQYF. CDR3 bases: TGTGCCAGCAGTTTAGCGCTGACAGGGGCCTCCTACGAGCAGTACTTC.

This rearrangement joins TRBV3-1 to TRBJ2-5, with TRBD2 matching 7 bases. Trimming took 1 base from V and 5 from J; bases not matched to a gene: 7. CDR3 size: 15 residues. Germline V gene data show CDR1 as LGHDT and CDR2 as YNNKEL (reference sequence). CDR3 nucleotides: TGTGCCAGCAGCCAAGGCGGGAGAAGTTTCGAGACCCAGTACTTC. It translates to CASSQGGRSFETQYF.